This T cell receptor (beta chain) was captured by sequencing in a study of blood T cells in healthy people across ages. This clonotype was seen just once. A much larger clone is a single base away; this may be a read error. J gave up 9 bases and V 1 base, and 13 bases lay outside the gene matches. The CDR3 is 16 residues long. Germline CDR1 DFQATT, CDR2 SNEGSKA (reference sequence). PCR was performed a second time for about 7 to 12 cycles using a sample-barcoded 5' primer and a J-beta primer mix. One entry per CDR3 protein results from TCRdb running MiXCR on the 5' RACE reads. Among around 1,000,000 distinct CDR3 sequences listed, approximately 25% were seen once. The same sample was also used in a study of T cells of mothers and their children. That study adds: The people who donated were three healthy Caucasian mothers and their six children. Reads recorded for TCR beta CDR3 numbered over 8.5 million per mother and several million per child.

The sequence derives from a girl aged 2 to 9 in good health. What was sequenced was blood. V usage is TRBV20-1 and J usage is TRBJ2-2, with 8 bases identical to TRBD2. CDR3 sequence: CSARVVASGLTRELFF. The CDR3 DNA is TGCAGTGCTAGAGTAGTTGCTAGCGGGTTAACCAGGGAGCTGTTTTTT.